What follows is one TCR beta chain and its context. Its antigen is unknown. Noted time point: pre-sensitization, week 0. Treatment noted: therapeutic diphenylcyclopropenone sensitization with weekly scalp DPC. Germline V lookup: CDR1 SGHVS, CDR2 FNYEAQ. V was pared by 2 bases and J by 6 bases, with 11 bases between. The CDR3 loop spans 14 amino acids. Using its own MiXCR run on the RACE reads, TCRdb lists one record per CDR3 protein. The sample consists of more than 55,000 distinct CDR3 sequences, roughly 10% of them appearing once. The entry originates in a study of human T cells and chemical hapten exposure. Study background: Cases of alopecia areata, totalis or universalis occurred in a predominantly female patient group. The study, taken as a whole, reports: There were significantly more large CDR3 similarity clusters among expanded TCRs than among controls.

The starting material was whole blood, obtained in connection with sensitization to the hapten diphenylcyclopropenone (DPC). V and J are TRBV7-6 and TRBJ2-4; D is perhaps TRBD1 (5 bases). The TCR comes from a man aged 40-49 years with alopecia areata. Some clones in this sample may be carry-over from other donors' samples. Here the CDR3 reads CASSLNQGGNIQYF. CDR3 coding DNA: TGTGCCAGCAGCTTAAATCAGGGCGGAAACATTCAGTACTTC.